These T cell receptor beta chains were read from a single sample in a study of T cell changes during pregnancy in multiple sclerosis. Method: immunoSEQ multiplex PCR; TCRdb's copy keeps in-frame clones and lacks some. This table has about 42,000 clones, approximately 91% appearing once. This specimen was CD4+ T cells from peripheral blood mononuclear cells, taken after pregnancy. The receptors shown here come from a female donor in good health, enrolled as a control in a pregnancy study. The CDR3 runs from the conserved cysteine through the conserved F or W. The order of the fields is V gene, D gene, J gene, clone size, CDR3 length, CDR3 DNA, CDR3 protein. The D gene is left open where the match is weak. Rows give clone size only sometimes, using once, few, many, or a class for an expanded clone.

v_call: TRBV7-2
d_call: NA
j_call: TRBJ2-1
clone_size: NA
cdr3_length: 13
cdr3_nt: TGTGCCAGCAGCTTTGATAGCTGGAATGAGCAGTTCTTC
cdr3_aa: CASSFDSWNEQFF

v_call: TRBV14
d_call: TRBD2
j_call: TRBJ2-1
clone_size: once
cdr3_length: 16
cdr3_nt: TGTGCCAGCAGCCAAGATGTACTAGCGGGGGGGGATGAGCAGTTCTTC
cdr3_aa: CASSQDVLAGGDEQFF

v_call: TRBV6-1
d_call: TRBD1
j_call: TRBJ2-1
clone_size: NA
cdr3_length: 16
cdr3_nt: TGTGCCAGCAGTGGTACAGGGGCCCACACCTACAATGAGCAGTTCTTC
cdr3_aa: CASSGTGAHTYNEQFF

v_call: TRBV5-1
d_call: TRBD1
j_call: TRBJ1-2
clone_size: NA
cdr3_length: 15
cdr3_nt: TGCGCCAGCAGCTTGGTACAGGGGTTAAACTATGGCTACACCTTC
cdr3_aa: CASSLVQGLNYGYTF

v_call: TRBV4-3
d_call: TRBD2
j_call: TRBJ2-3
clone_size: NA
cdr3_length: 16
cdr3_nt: TGCGCCAGCAGCCAAGATCTAGCGGGAGGGCCAGATACGCAGTATTTT
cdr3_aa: CASSQDLAGGPDTQYF

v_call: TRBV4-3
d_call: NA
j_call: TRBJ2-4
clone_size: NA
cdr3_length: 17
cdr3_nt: TGCGCCAGCAGCCAAGAGGTCGGGTCCCTAGCCAAAAACATTCAGTACTTC
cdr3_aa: CASSQEVGSLAKNIQYF

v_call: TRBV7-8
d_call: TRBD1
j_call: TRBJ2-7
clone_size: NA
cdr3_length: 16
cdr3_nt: TGTGCCAGCAGCTTAGCCCCGGGACAGATAACCTACGAGCAGTACTTC
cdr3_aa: CASSLAPGQITYEQYF

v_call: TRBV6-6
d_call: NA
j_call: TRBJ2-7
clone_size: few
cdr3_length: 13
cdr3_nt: TGTGCCAGCAGGGGGGACTTCTCCTACGAGCAGTACTTC
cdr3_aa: CASRGDFSYEQYF

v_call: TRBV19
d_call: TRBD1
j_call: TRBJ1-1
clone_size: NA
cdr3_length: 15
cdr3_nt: TGTGCCAGTAGACCAGGGGGGATTTTGGACACTGAAGCTTTCTTT
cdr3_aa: CASRPGGILDTEAFF

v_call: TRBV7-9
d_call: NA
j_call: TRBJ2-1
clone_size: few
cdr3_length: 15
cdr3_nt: TGTGCCAGCAGCTTTAGGCCCAGGCCCTACAATGAGCAGTTCTTC
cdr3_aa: CASSFRPRPYNEQFF

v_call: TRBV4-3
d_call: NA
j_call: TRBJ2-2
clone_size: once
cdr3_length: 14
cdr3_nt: TGCGCCAGCAGCCAAGACGGTTACACCGGGGAGCTGTTTTTT
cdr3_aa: CASSQDGYTGELFF

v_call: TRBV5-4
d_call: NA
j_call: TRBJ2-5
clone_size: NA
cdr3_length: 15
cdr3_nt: TGTGCCAGCAGCTTGCAGGGTTCAAGTAGGGAGACCCAGTACTTC
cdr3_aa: CASSLQGSSRETQYF

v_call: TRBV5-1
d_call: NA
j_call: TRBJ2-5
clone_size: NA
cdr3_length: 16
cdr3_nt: TGCGCCAGCAGCTTGAATAATAGGTTGGGAGGAGAGACCCAGTACTTC
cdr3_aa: CASSLNNRLGGETQYF

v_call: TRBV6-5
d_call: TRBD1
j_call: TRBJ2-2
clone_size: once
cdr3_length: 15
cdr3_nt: TGTGCCAGCAGTTACGGGACAGGGAAAACCGGGGAGCTGTTTTTT
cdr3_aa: CASSYGTGKTGELFF

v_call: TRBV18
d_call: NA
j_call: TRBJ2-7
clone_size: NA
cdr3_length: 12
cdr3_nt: TGTGCCAGCTCAGGCGGATCCTACGAGCAGTACTTC
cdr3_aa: CASSGGSYEQYF

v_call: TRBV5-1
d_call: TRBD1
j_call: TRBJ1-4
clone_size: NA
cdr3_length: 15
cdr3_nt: TGCGCCAGCAGCTCGGGTGACAGGGGGGTTGAAAAACTGTTTTTT
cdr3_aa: CASSSGDRGVEKLFF

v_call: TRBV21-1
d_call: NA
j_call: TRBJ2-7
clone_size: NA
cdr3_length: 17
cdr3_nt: TGTGCCAGCAGCAACTATCTCAGGGGGGATAACCCCTACGAGCAGTACTTC
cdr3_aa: CASSNYLRGDNPYEQYF

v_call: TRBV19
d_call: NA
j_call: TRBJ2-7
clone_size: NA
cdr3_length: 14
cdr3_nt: TGTGCCAGTAGAGGGCGGGGCGGAACCTACGAGCAGTACTTC
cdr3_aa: CASRGRGGTYEQYF

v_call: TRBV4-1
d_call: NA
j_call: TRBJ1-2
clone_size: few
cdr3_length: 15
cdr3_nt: TGCGCCAGCAGCCAAGTATCTGGGGGCAACTATGGCTACACCTTC
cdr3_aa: CASSQVSGGNYGYTF

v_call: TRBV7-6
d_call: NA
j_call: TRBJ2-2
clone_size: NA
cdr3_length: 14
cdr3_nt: TGTGCCAGCAGCCGGGACTTTATCACCGGGGAGCTGTTTTTT
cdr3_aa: CASSRDFITGELFF

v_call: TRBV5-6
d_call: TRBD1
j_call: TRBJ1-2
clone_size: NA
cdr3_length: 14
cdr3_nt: TGTGCCAGCAGCTTTCAGGGGGCGCGGCGTGGCTACACCTTC
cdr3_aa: CASSFQGARRGYTF

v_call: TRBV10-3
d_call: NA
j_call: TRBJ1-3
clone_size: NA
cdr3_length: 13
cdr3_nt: TGTGCCATCAGAGACAGCTCTGGAAACACCATATATTTT
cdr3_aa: CAIRDSSGNTIYF

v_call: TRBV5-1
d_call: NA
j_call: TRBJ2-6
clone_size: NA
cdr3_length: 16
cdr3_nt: TGCGCCAGCAGCCTGGAAGGGGCCGCAGGGGCCAACGTCCTGACTTTC
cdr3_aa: CASSLEGAAGANVLTF

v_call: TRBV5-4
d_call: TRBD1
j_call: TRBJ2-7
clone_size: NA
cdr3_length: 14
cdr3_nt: TGTGCCAGCAGCCCAGGGACAGGGAAAGGCGAGCAGTACTTC
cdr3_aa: CASSPGTGKGEQYF

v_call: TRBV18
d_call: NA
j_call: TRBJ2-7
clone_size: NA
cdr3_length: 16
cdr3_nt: TGTGCCAGCTCACTTTCCGACACAGGAAGCTCCTACGAGCAGTACTTC
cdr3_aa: CASSLSDTGSSYEQYF

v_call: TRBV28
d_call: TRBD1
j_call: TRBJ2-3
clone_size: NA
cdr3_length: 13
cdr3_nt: TGTGCCATCACGGGACAGTGGTCAGATACGCAGTATTTT
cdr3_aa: CAITGQWSDTQYF

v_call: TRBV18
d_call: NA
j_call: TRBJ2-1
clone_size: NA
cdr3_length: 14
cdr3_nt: TGTGCCAGCTCACCACTGGGGGGATTGGATGAGCAGTTCTTC
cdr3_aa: CASSPLGGLDEQFF

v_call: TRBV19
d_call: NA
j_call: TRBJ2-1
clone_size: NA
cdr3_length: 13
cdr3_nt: TGTGCCAGTAGTATAGTAGTGGACAATGAGCAGTTCTTC
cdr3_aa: CASSIVVDNEQFF

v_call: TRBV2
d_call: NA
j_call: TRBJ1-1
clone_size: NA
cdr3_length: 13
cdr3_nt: TGTGCCAGCAGTGACAGGGAAGGAACTGAAGCTTTCTTT
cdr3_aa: CASSDREGTEAFF

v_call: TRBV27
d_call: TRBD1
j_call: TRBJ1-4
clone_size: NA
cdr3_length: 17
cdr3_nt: TGTGCCAGCAGTTTAATAGGGGACAGCCATTTGAGTGAAAAACTGTTTTTT
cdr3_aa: CASSLIGDSHLSEKLFF

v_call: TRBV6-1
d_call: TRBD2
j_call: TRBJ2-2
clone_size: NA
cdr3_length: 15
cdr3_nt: TGTGCCAGCAGTTCTAGCGGGGGGCACACCGGGGAGCTGTTTTTT
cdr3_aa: CASSSSGGHTGELFF

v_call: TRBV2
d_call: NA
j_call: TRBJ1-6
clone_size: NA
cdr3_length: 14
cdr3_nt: TGTGCCAGCAGGATTGGGAGGAATAATTCACCCCTCCACTTT
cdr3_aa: CASRIGRNNSPLHF

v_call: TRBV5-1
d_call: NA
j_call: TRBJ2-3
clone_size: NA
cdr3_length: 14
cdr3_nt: TGCGCCAGCAACCGGGGGTCTAATGGAGATACGCAGTATTTT
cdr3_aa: CASNRGSNGDTQYF

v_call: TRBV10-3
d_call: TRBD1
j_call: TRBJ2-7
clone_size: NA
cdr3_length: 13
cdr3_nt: TGTGCCATCAGAGAACGGGACAGCTACGAGCAGTACTTC
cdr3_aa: CAIRERDSYEQYF

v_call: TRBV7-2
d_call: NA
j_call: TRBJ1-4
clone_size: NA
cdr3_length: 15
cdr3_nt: TGTGCCAGCAGCTCTCCGTCCGGGGAGAGGGAAAAACTGTTTTTT
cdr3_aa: CASSSPSGEREKLFF